Below, one TCR beta chain is given with its context. As yet, its antigen is unknown. CDR3 length: 17 residues. V lost 0 bases and J lost 0; bases outside the gene matches: 5. The germline V gene has CDR1 LGHNA and CDR2 YNFKEQ. PCR primers comprised 60 Vbeta and 13 Jbeta primers. Per the original data handling: The count from a later analysis was tens of millions of unique TCR beta chains, 9 million to 12 million of them shared. Generated by immunoSEQ multiplex PCR, the TCRdb table keeps only in-frame clones and is missing some. V and J calls and clone size are copied from that table; D and trimming were computed from the DNA. The sample lists tens of thousands of clones; just over 65% were seen once. The data stem from a study of cytomegalovirus exposure and HLA in healthy donors. Broader study findings: Most TCR sequences proved rare, with some public TCRs found in many donors.

Sequencing was performed on PBMCs. This receptor was obtained from a man aged 30 to 39 in good health and CMV-seronegative. J is TRBJ2-5 and V is TRBV4-2; TRBD2 aligns across 9 bases. The CDR3: CASSQDTTSGYQETQYF. CDR3 in DNA: TGTGCCAGCAGCCAAGACACGACTAGCGGTTACCAAGAGACCCAGTACTTC.